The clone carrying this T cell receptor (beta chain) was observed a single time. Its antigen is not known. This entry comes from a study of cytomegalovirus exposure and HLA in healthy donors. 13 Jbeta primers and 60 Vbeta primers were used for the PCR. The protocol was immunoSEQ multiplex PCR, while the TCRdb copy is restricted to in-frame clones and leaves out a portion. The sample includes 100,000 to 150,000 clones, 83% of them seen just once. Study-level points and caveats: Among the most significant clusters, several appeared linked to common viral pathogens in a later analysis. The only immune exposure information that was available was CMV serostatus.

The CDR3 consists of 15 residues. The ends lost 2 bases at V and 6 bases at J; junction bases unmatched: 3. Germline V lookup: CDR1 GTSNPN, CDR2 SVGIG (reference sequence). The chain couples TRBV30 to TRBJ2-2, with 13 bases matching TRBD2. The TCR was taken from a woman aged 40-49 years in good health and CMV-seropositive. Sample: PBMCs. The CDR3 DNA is TGTGCCTGGAGTACGGGACTAGCGGGACCCGGGGAGCTGTTTTTT. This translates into CAWSTGLAGPGELFF.